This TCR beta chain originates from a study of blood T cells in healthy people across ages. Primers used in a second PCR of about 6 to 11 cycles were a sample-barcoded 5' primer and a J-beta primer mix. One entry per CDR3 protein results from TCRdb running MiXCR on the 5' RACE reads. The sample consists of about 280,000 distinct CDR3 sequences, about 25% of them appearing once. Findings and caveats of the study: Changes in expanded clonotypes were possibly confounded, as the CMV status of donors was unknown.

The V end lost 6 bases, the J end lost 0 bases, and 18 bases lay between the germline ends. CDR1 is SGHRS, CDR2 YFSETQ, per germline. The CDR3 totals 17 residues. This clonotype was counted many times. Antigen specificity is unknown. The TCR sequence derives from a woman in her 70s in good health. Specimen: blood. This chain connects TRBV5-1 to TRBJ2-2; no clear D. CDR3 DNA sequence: TGCGCCAGCACAGAATCGGGCTGGCAGGCGAACACCGGGGAGCTGTTTTTT. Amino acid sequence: CASTESGWQANTGELFF.